The rows below give T cell receptor beta chains drawn from one sample of a study of blood T cell repertoires in COVID-19. The table came from immunoSEQ multiplex PCR; TCRdb's copy has only in-frame clones and leaves some out. In the table there are just over 250,000 clones, about 89% of which are singletons. The sample taken for sequencing was peripheral blood. The origin of the receptors is a man aged 35-49 years who had recovered from COVID-19. CDR3s include the opening cysteine and the closing phenylalanine or tryptophan. Each record gives: J gene, V gene, clone size, D gene, CDR3 DNA, CDR3 protein. A D gene is named only where the DNA matches it firmly. The size entry is marked missing in some rows and otherwise reads once, few, many or a size class.

>TRBJ2-5|TRBV7-8|NA|NA
TGTGCCACCTCCCCTCGACAGGTTGAGACCCAGTACTTC
CATSPRQVETQYF
>TRBJ1-6|TRBV4-3|NA|NA
TGCGCCAGCAGCCAAGCTTCCCTGCAGTCACCCCTCCACTTT
CASSQASLQSPLHF
>TRBJ2-1|TRBV7-9|once|TRBD2
TGTGCCAGCAGCCCACCCGGGACTAGCCGCGGGAATGAGCAGTTCTTC
CASSPPGTSRGNEQFF
>TRBJ1-5|TRBV24-1|NA|TRBD1
TGTGCCACCAGTCAGGGGGCTTATCAGCCCCAGCATTTT
CATSQGAYQPQHF
>TRBJ2-1|TRBV27|NA|NA
TGTGCCAGCAGTTTATCGGGGCACAATGAGCAGTTCTTC
CASSLSGHNEQFF
>TRBJ2-2|TRBV5-4|NA|NA
TGTGCCAGCCGCGCGGGACGGAACACCGGGGAGCTGTTTTTT
CASRAGRNTGELFF
>TRBJ2-5|TRBV6-5|NA|TRBD1
TGTGCCAGCCTCCCTAACAGGGGTGGGGAGACCCAGTACTTC
CASLPNRGGETQYF
>TRBJ2-7|TRBV7-9|NA|NA
TGTGCCAGCAGCCAGGGTGGAGATTACGAGCAGTACTTC
CASSQGGDYEQYF
>TRBJ1-1|TRBV5-1|NA|NA
TGCGCCAGCAGCTTAACGACAGCTGAAGCTTTCTTT
CASSLTTAEAFF
>TRBJ2-7|TRBV29-1|NA|TRBD1
TGCAGCGTTGAAGGGGGGACAGCTACGAAACAGTACTTC
CSVEGGTATKQYF
>TRBJ2-2|TRBV7-9|NA|TRBD1
TGTGCCAGCCTGGGGACAGATAACACCGGGGAGCTGTTTTTT
CASLGTDNTGELFF
>TRBJ2-3|TRBV9|NA|NA
TGTGCCAGCAGCGTAGGGCTGGCGCGGGGTCTCAGCGCAGATACGCAGTATTTT
CASSVGLARGLSADTQYF
>TRBJ2-5|TRBV5-4|NA|NA
TGTGCCAGCAGCTTGGGTAGCGGAGCCTCCCAAGAGACCCAGTACTTC
CASSLGSGASQETQYF
>TRBJ2-7|TRBV11-2|NA|NA
TGTGCCAGCAGCCCCAGGGCGCTTACACGCGAGCAGTACTTC
CASSPRALTREQYF
>TRBJ1-1|TRBV27|NA|TRBD1
TGTGCCAGCAGTTCACAGGGACAGGGGGTTCGGAACACTGAAGCTTTCTTT
CASSSQGQGVRNTEAFF
>TRBJ1-1|TRBV6-5|NA|TRBD1
TGTGCCAGCAGGCTACAGGGGAAGGGGACTGAAGCTTTCTTT
CASRLQGKGTEAFF
>TRBJ2-5|TRBV30|NA|TRBD1
TGTGCCTGGAGCTACAGACAGGGGGCAAAAGAGACCCAGTACTTC
CAWSYRQGAKETQYF
>TRBJ2-6|TRBV2|NA|NA
TGTGCCAGCCATCAGGCTGGGGCCAACGTCCTGACTTTC
CASHQAGANVLTF
>TRBJ1-1|TRBV30|few|TRBD1
TGTGCCTGGGACAGGGGATTGAACACTGAAGCTTTCTTT
CAWDRGLNTEAFF
>TRBJ2-1|TRBV19|NA|TRBD2
TGTGCCAGTAGTAGCGGGAGGGGCAATGAGCAGTTCTTC
CASSSGRGNEQFF